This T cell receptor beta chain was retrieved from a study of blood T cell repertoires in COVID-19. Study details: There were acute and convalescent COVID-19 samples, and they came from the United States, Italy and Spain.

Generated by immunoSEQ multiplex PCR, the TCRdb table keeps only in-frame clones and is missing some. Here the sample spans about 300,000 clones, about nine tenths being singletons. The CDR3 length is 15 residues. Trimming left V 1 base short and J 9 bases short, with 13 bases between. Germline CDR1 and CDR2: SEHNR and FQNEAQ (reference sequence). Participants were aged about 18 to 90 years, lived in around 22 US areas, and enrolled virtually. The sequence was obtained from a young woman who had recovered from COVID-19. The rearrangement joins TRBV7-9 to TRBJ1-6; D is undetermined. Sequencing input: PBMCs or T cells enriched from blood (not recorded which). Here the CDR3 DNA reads TGTGCCAGCAGCTTAGTCGACGTGGGGAGTTCACCCCTCCACTTT. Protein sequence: CASSLVDVGSSPLHF.